This T cell receptor (beta chain) comes out of a study of OX40 agonist ivuxolimab in advanced cancers. Study summary: In three patients, partial responses were observed, one with hepatocellular carcinoma and two with cutaneous melanoma. General study points: Researchers report that CD8+ T cells had, on average, more expanded clones than CD4+. Dosing at 0.1 to 3.0 mg/kg was accompanied by clonal expansion of CD4+ and CD8+ blood T cells by week 6.

This clone qualifies as large (0.1 to 1%). Its antigen is unidentified. Sequencing was performed with immunoSEQ multiplex PCR; in TCRdb, only in-frame clones are kept and a portion is missing. The data contain more than 10,000 clones, about four fifths of them singletons. Sampling of blood occurred at baseline, cycle 4 day 1, and cycle 7 day 1. CDR1 SGDLS and CDR2 YYNGEE come from the germline V gene. J lost 5 bases, V lost 1 base, and 11 bases had no gene match. The CDR3 has 17 amino acids. This clonotype was obtained from an adult with an advanced solid tumor such as melanoma, head and neck, liver or kidney cancer. The specimen was CD4+ or CD8+ T cells sorted from blood, collected in a trial of the OX40 agonist ivuxolimab. The rearrangement uses TRBV9 and TRBJ2-5; the match to TRBD2 covers 10 bases. The CDR3 sequence is CASSVRAGGPLAETQYF. CDR3 in DNA: TGTGCCAGCAGCGTAAGAGCGGGAGGGCCTTTAGCGGAGACCCAGTACTTC.